Below, 13 T cell receptor beta chains from the same sample are listed, as sequenced in a study of blood T cell repertoires in COVID-19. Sequencing used immunoSEQ multiplex PCR; TCRdb keeps in-frame clones, though not all of them. The top ten hold under 8.5% of the sample, which has about 150,000 clones, roughly 85% seen once. Sequencing input: peripheral blood. The receptor set was obtained from an older woman with COVID-19, enrolled during active disease.

The chain joins TRBV5-4 to TRBJ2-1, with 12 bases identical to TRBD2. J was trimmed by 4 bases and V by 4 bases; bases with no gene match: 6. The germline gives CDR1 SGHNT, CDR2 YYREEE (reference sequence). CDR3 size: 16 residues. The CDR3 DNA follows: TGTGCCAGCAGCAAAACTAGCGGGGGGTTATACAATGAGCAGTTCTTC. Amino acid sequence: CASSKTSGGLYNEQFF. Complete variable domain (other parts from reference TRBV5-4 and TRBJ2-1): ETGVTQSPTHLIKTRGQQVTLRCSSQSGHNTVSWYQQALGQGPQFIFQYYREEENGRGNFPPRFSGLQFPNYSSELNVNALELDDSALYLCASSKTSGGLYNEQFFGPGTRLTVL.

With respect to this clone: A junction boundary mismatches the germline segment, possibly from a read error. V and J are TRBV7-7 and TRBJ2-5, with TRBD2 matching 11 bases. Per germline, CDR1 SSHAT and CDR2 FNYEAQ (reference sequence). The CDR3 consists of 15 residues. This chain's CDR3 is CASSFTSGRSETQYF. The DNA for the CDR3 is TGTGCTAGCAGTTTTACTAGCGGGAGAAGCGAGACCCAGTACTTC.

The chain employs TRBV29-1 and TRBJ2-3; D might be TRBD1 (5 bases). V was pared by 3 bases and J by 1 base, with 11 bases between. Germline values: CDR1 SQVTM, CDR2 ANQGSEA. The CDR3 is made up of 14 amino acids. The CDR3 bases are TGCAGCGTTGAGGGGCCTTCGGGCACAGATACGCAGTATTTT. Translating gives CSVEGPSGTDTQYF.

The chain links TRBV5-1 to TRBJ2-7; 8 bases line up with TRBD2. V dropped 3 bases and J dropped 3; count of bases not matched to a gene: 8. The CDR3 sequence is 15 residues long. The germline gives CDR1 SGHRS, CDR2 YFSETQ. Written as DNA, the CDR3 is TGCGCCAGCAGCTCCTTAGCGGGATGGGACTACGAGCAGTACTTC. Translation: CASSSLAGWDYEQYF.

The V and J genes are TRBV5-8 and TRBJ2-2; D possibly corresponds to TRBD1 (5 bases). The CDR3 length is 15 residues. V was shortened by 0 bases and J by 5 bases, with 11 bases between the two germline ends. CDR1 is SGHTS and CDR2 is YDEGEE in the germline V gene. The chain's CDR3 is CASSLDRLGTGELFF. The CDR3 bases are TGTGCCAGCAGCTTGGACAGGTTAGGTACCGGGGAGCTGTTTTTT.

This sequence joins TRBV15 and TRBJ1-2, with 9 bases aligning to TRBD1. V lost 0 bases to trimming and J lost 5 bases; unmatched junction nucleotides: 4. CDR1 is LNHNV and CDR2 is YYDKDF in the germline V gene (reference sequence). The CDR3 has 15 amino acids. The CDR3 sequence: CATSREVQGAYGYTF. CDR3 DNA: TGTGCCACCAGCAGAGAGGTACAGGGGGCTTATGGCTACACCTTC.

The chain is built from TRBV24-1 and TRBJ1-2, with D maybe TRBD1 (6 bases). Trimming pared 4 bases from V and 6 bases from J, leaving 20 bases between. The length of the CDR3 is 16 residues. From germline, CDR1 is KGHDR and CDR2 SFDVKD. The chain's CDR3 is CATSESQGGMKNGYTF. Here the CDR3 DNA reads TGTGCCACCAGTGAATCACAGGGAGGGATGAAGAATGGCTACACCTTC.

The rearrangement links TRBV5-1 to TRBJ1-3, with D unresolved. The CDR3 covers 14 residues. Per germline, CDR1 SGHRS and CDR2 YFSETQ. The V and J ends lost 1 base and 2 bases respectively, with 7 bases between them. CDR3 amino acids: CASSLSGTGNTIYF. The CDR3 DNA reads as TGCGCCAGCAGCTTGAGCGGGACTGGAAACACCATATATTTT.

The gene calls are TRBV5-1 and TRBJ1-2; 7 positions agree with TRBD1. Looked up from germline, CDR1 is SGHRS and CDR2 is YFSETQ. This CDR3 region has 16 residues. Losses at the gene ends were 0 bases for V and 8 bases for J; bases not matched to a gene: 13. CDR3 loop: CASSLGDTGAALGYTF. CDR3 sequence (DNA): TGCGCCAGCAGCTTGGGGGACACAGGGGCCGCCCTGGGCTACACCTTC.

Written as DNA, the CDR3 is TGTGCCACCAGCAGGAAGACGGGGAACACTGAAGCTTTCTTT. It codes for CATSRKTGNTEAFF. This chain joins TRBV15 and TRBJ1-1; no definite D call. There are 14 residues in the CDR3. CDR1 and CDR2 (germline): LNHNV, YYDKDF (reference sequence). The V end lost 3 bases, the J end lost 1 base, and 9 bases lay between the germline ends.

The chain joins TRBV6-1 to TRBJ1-4; tentatively, D is TRBD1 (6 bases). The V end lost 0 bases, the J end lost 6 bases, and 11 bases lay between the germline ends. The CDR3 is 15 amino acids. Germline-derived CDR1 and CDR2 are MNHNS and SASEGT. The CDR3 sequence is CASSEARGAYEKLFF. DNA of the CDR3: TGTGCCAGCAGTGAAGCGCGGGGGGCGTATGAAAAACTGTTTTTT.

The rearrangement joins TRBV19 to TRBJ2-1, with D possibly matching TRBD2 (6 bases). Germline CDR1 reads LNHDA; CDR2 reads SQIVND (reference sequence). The V and J ends lost 6 bases and 8 bases respectively, with 11 bases between them. This CDR3 spans 12 amino acids. CDR3 sequence reads: CASRRLGYEQFF. The CDR3 DNA reads TGTGCCAGTAGGCGACTAGGCTATGAGCAGTTCTTC.

The chain links TRBV9 to TRBJ2-7; possibly TRBD1 for D (5 bases). The CDR3 loop spans 15 amino acids. Germline V gene data show CDR1 as SGDLS and CDR2 as YYNGEE. Trimming removed 4 bases at V and 4 bases at J, with 18 bases between. The CDR3 is CASSPRVDGVYEQYF. The DNA of the CDR3 is TGTGCCAGCAGCCCCAGGGTGGACGGCGTTTACGAGCAGTACTTC.